This T cell receptor (beta chain) appears in the sequencing data of a study of long-term antiretroviral therapy in people with HIV. Runs used v3.0 of the immunoSEQ assay and were done at survey level. The data were produced by immunoSEQ multiplex PCR, yet TCRdb's version contains in-frame clones alone and is incomplete. The table includes roughly 9,100 clones, roughly 79% detected once. CDR1 is ENHRY, CDR2 SYGVKD, per germline. The CDR3 sequence is 15 residues long. V lost 6 bases and J 4 bases, leaving 16 bases between the germline ends. The source is a middle-aged man with HIV. The material was unsorted PBMCs, obtained 1.8 years before starting antiretroviral therapy. V usage is TRBV10-3 and J usage is TRBJ2-1, with TRBD1 as a possible D gene (6 bases). The CDR3 DNA is TGTGCCATCAGCAAAGGACAGCGTTTTTACAATGAGCAGTTCTTC. Translation: CAISKGQRFYNEQFF.